This T cell receptor (beta chain) appears in the sequencing data of a study of CD8 T cells in Susac syndrome. Per germline, CDR1 SEHNR and CDR2 FQNEAQ (reference sequence). The CDR3 consists of 12 residues. Trimming cost V 5 bases and J 8 bases, with 10 bases left between them. Random hexamers were used to reverse transcribe the RNA input (about 0.5 to 1 ug). Multiplex PCR with immunoSEQ amplified the TCR beta CDR3 across 54 Vbeta and 13 Jbeta. TCRdb independently ran MiXCR on the immunoSEQ multiplex PCR reads; one entry per CDR3 protein. This sample has 110,000 or so distinct CDR3 sequences, with 90% to 95% found just once. Sequencing of TCR beta was performed on blood CD8+ and CD4+ T cells. Relapsing-remitting disease, either stable or active, was present in the treatment-naive patients who were the multiple sclerosis controls. Bulk CD8+ and CD4+ cells came from magnetic negative isolation; CD8+ TEMRA by FACS.

The origin of this receptor is a human donor with multiple sclerosis. Sequenced input: CD4+ T cells from PBMCs. The chain couples TRBV7-9 to TRBJ2-1; D remains unclear. The CDR3 region is CASSPLLDEQFF. The CDR3 DNA follows: TGTGCCAGCAGCCCCCTCCTCGATGAGCAGTTCTTC. Together with reference TRBV7-9 and TRBJ2-1, the CDR3 gives the full variable domain: DTGVSQNPRHKITKRGQNVTFRCDPISEHNRLYWYRQTLGQGPEFLTYFQNEAQLEKSRLLSDRFSAERPKGSFSTLEIQRTEQGDSAMYLCASSPLLDEQFFGPGTRLTVL.